Presented here are 11 T cell receptor beta chains from one specimen sequenced in a study of cytomegalovirus exposure and HLA in healthy donors. The study ran its PCR with 60 Vbeta and 13 Jbeta primers. Produced via immunoSEQ multiplex PCR; TCRdb's table is partial and in-frame only. Here the sample spans 160,000 or so clones, 72% being singletons. What was sequenced was PBMCs. These receptors were collected from a human donor in good health.

In nucleotides, the CDR3 is TGTGCCAGCAGCCAAGATGTCGGTTGGGGCTCAACTAATGAAAAACTGTTTTTT. Protein product: CASSQDVGWGSTNEKLFF. J is TRBJ1-4 and V is TRBV4-2, with D perhaps TRBD1 (5 bases). The length of the CDR3 is 18 residues. The germline V gene encodes CDR1 LGHNA and CDR2 YNFKEQ. The V end was cut by 0 bases, the J end by 0 bases, with 14 bases between.

The rearrangement joins TRBV10-3 to TRBJ2-3; 10 bases fit TRBD2. V shed 6 bases, J shed 4 bases, and the junction held 4 bases outside the gene matches. This CDR3 is 14 amino acids long. CDR1 is ENHRY and CDR2 is SYGVKD in the germline V gene. The CDR3 sequence is CAIREREGSDTQYF. CDR3 nucleotide sequence: TGTGCCATCAGAGAGCGGGAGGGCTCAGATACGCAGTATTTT.

The rearrangement uses TRBV4-1 and TRBJ1-2; 12 bases agree with TRBD1. Germline CDR1 is MGHRA and CDR2 is YSYEKL. The CDR3 loop spans 15 amino acids. J gave up 3 bases and V 5 bases, and 4 bases lay outside the gene matches. CDR3 nucleotide sequence: TGCGCCAGCAGCAAGGGACAGGGGGCGGACTATGGCTACACCTTC. Translation: CASSKGQGADYGYTF.

The chain is built from TRBV2 and TRBJ2-7, with TRBD2 matching 11 bases. CDR3 size: 14 residues. V was clipped by 7 bases and J by 5 bases; unmatched bases: 7. Germline values: CDR1 SNHLY, CDR2 FYNNEI. The DNA of the CDR3 is TGTGCCAGCACCGTAGCGGGGGGGCCAAACGAGCAGTACTTC. The encoded protein is CASTVAGGPNEQYF.

The chain has TRBV9 and TRBJ1-1; 7 nucleotides line up with TRBD1. V dropped 0 bases and J dropped 7; count of bases not matched to a gene: 6. Germline CDR1 SGDLS, CDR2 YYNGEE. The CDR3 has 14 amino acids. The CDR3 nucleotides are TGTGCCAGCAGCGTAGACCCAGGGGGTAGTGAAGCTTTCTTT. Protein: CASSVDPGGSEAFF. Variable domain in full (rest from reference TRBV9 and TRBJ1-1): DSGVTQTPKHLITATGQRVTLRCSPRSGDLSVYWYQQSLDQGLQFLIQYYNGEERAKGNILERFSAQQFPDLHSELNLSSLELGDSALYFCASSVDPGGSEAFFGQGTRLTVV.

V gene TRBV5-1 combines with J gene TRBJ2-5, with 12 nucleotides matching TRBD1. The length of the CDR3 is 17 residues. Germline values: CDR1 SGHRS, CDR2 YFSETQ. V trimming: 1 base; J trimming: 0 bases; junction bases outside the gene matches: 4. The CDR3 reads CASSLRGTGGYQETQYF. The CDR3 coding sequence is TGCGCCAGCAGCTTGAGAGGGACAGGGGGCTACCAAGAGACCCAGTACTTC.

V is TRBV2 and J is TRBJ1-6, with D unresolved. This CDR3 has 13 residues. V lost 7 bases, J lost 10 bases, and 14 bases lay in between. Germline assignment: CDR1 SNHLY and CDR2 FYNNEI. The CDR3 sequence: CASMKDGRSPLHF. The CDR3 bases are TGTGCCAGCATGAAGGACGGGAGGTCACCCCTCCACTTT.

The chain links TRBV4-1 to TRBJ2-2, with TRBD2 identical over 11 bases. Germline V gene lookup returns CDR1 MGHRA and CDR2 YSYEKL. The CDR3 extends over 18 amino acids. The ends lost 4 bases at V and 3 bases at J; junction bases unmatched: 10. The CDR3 loop reads CASSRLTSGGLYTGELFF. The CDR3 DNA is TGCGCCAGCAGCCGCCTAACTAGCGGGGGACTATACACCGGGGAGCTGTTTTTT.

This clone was counted a single time. The chain carries TRBV5-4 and TRBJ2-5; 9 bases are shared with TRBD2. This CDR3 region has 15 residues. Germline CDR1 reads SGHNT; CDR2 reads YYREEE (reference sequence). After removal of 4 bases from V and 5 bases from J, the junction contained 9 bases not matched to a gene. CDR3 in amino acids: CASSRSGGSRETQYF. CDR3 DNA sequence: TGTGCCAGCAGCAGGAGCGGGGGGTCCCGGGAGACCCAGTACTTC.

CDR3 nucleotides: TGTGCCTGGAGTATGGGGGGAAATCAGCCCCAGCATTTT. Its translation is CAWSMGGNQPQHF. The V gene is TRBV30, the J gene TRBJ1-5; possible D gene TRBD1, 5 bases. The CDR3 is 13 residues long. Germline lookup yields CDR1 GTSNPN and CDR2 SVGIG (reference sequence). V lost 2 bases, J lost 4 bases, and 9 bases lay in between.

In regard to this clone: Other DNA sequences in this sample translate to the same CDR3. The chain combines TRBV5-1 with TRBJ1-2; 8 bases match TRBD1. The CDR3 loop spans 13 amino acids. V was clipped by 2 bases and J by 6 bases; unmatched bases: 3. Germline CDR1 and CDR2: SGHRS and YFSETQ. The CDR3 loop is CASSFGQGDGYTF. The CDR3 nucleotides read TGCGCCAGCAGCTTCGGACAGGGCGATGGCTACACCTTC.